This record looks at one T cell receptor (beta chain) sequence and its context. Participant ages covered about 18 to 89 years across approximately 25 US areas. This specimen comes from a study of blood T cell repertoires in COVID-19. For the study at large: There were acute and convalescent COVID-19 samples, and they came from the United States, Italy and Spain.

The repertoire was sequenced with immunoSEQ multiplex PCR; TCRdb's copy has only in-frame clones and lacks some. The profile shows 200,000 to 250,000 clones, approximately 80% of them singletons. Germline values: CDR1 LGHDT, CDR2 YNNKEL (reference sequence). The V end was cut by 5 bases, the J end by 10 bases, with 16 bases between. CDR3 length equals 13 residues. This receptor was taken from a man aged 60-69 years who had recovered from COVID-19. Sequencing was performed on PBMCs or T cells enriched from blood (not recorded which). The chain uses TRBV3-1 (or the pseudogene TRBV3-2) and TRBJ2-3; D is unresolved. The CDR3 loop reads CASSSTLVGSQYF. DNA of the CDR3: TGTGCCAGCAGCTCCACCCTAGTTGGGTCGCAGTATTTT.